This T cell receptor beta chain comes out of a study of shared clonotypes between healthy human individuals. With respect to this clone: Its specificity is unknown.

Libraries were prepared by immunoSEQ multiplex PCR; TCRdb keeps only in-frame clonotypes and omits some of them. The sample has over a million clones; roughly 96% are singletons. This CDR3 has 14 amino acids. Trimming took off 0 bases at V and 1 base at J, with 6 bases between the two ends. Points from the study as a whole: Naive CD4 clonotypes overlapped across a few donors at about 5%.

The sample comprised naive CD4+ T cells sorted from blood. Specified subset: CD45RA+ positively selected. This receptor was identified in a young man in good health. The chain combines TRBV5-3 with TRBJ2-3; D uncertain. TRBV5-3 is filed as an ORF, its function uncertain. The CDR3 nucleotides are TGTGCCAGAAGCTTGGCGGCGTGCACAGATACGCAGTATTTT. Translation: CARSLAACTDTQYF.